What follows are 28 T cell receptor beta chains derived from one specimen sequenced in a study of response to subunit inactivated influenza vaccine. TCRdb called the RT-PCR reads again in MiXCR, with one record for every CDR3 protein. There are fewer than 800,000 distinct CDR3 sequences in the sample; more than 15% occur only once, and roughly 10% lies in the top ten. Sequenced material: PBMCs from blood, taken 11 to 12 days after vaccination. The receptors here all came from a man aged 45-60 years who received an inactivated influenza vaccine.

This clonotype was seen a few times. The V gene is TRBV19, the J gene TRBJ1-5; no clear D. Germline V gives CDR1 LNHDA, CDR2 SQIVND (reference sequence). The CDR3 spans 16 residues. V was trimmed by 4 bases and J by 0 bases, leaving 13 bases between them. CDR3: CASSTQGGYSNQPQHF. CDR3 in DNA: TGTGCCAGTAGTACCCAAGGTGGGTATAGCAATCAGCCCCAGCATTTT.

The rearrangement uses TRBV29-1 and TRBJ1-1, with D hard to call. The CDR3 length is 13 residues. Germline lookup yields CDR1 SQVTM and CDR2 ANQGSEA. V dropped 6 bases and J dropped 2 bases, with 13 bases sitting between them. This CDR3 reads CSVPGRYNTEAFF. DNA of the CDR3: TGCAGCGTCCCCGGCAGGTACAACACTGAAGCTTTCTTT.

The chain couples TRBV3-1 to TRBJ2-3; D possibly corresponds to TRBD2 (5 bases). V was cut by 1 base and J by 1 base, with 15 bases left in between. Germline CDR1 reads LGHDT; CDR2 reads YNNKEL (reference sequence). This CDR3 comprises 17 residues. The CDR3 protein is CASSQASRRAGTDTQYF. In DNA, the CDR3 is TGTGCCAGCAGCCAAGCTTCTAGGCGAGCGGGCACAGATACGCAGTATTTT.

The chain recombines TRBV14 with TRBJ1-1; D call uncertain. From germline, CDR1 is SGHDN and CDR2 FVKESK. V shed 3 bases and J shed 7 bases, with 12 bases lying between them. This CDR3 comprises 13 residues. CDR3 in DNA: TGTGCCAGCAGCCACCACGGCGGCCTTGAAGCTTTCTTT. Translated, it gives CASSHHGGLEAFF.

The chain joins TRBV7-2 to TRBJ2-7; D is ambiguous. Germline CDR1 reads SGHTA; CDR2 reads FQGNSA. This CDR3 is built from 13 residues. The V gene lost 5 bases and the J gene lost 1 base, with 9 bases spanning the gap. The CDR3 DNA reads TGTGCCAGCAGCGCCGACCCTTCCTACGAGCAGTACTTC. The encoded protein is CASSADPSYEQYF.

Only a few counts were recorded for this clonotype. The V and J genes are TRBV7-2 and TRBJ2-3; tentative D call: TRBD2 (5 bases). Germline lookup yields CDR1 SGHTA and CDR2 FQGNSA. V gave up 4 bases and J gave up 0 bases, with 14 bases separating them. CDR3 size: 16 residues. CDR3 region: CASSSGRAGSTDTQYF. The CDR3 DNA reads TGTGCCAGCAGCTCTGGGCGGGCCGGCAGCACAGATACGCAGTATTTT. The complete variable domain, with remaining parts taken from reference TRBV7-2 and TRBJ2-3, reads GAGVSQSPSNKVTEKGKDVELRCDPISGHTALYWYRQSLGQGLEFLIYFQGNSAPDKSGLPSDRFSAERTGGSVSTLTIQRTQQEDSAVYLCASSSGRAGSTDTQYFGPGTRLTVL.

This clonotype came up many times. This sequence joins TRBV5-6 and TRBJ1-1; no firm D call. Trimming took 5 bases from V and 1 from J, leaving 9 bases between them. The germline gives CDR1 SGHDT, CDR2 YYEEEE. The CDR3 length is 13 residues. The CDR3 here is CASSFGRNTEAFF. The CDR3 coding sequence is TGTGCCAGCAGTTTCGGACGGAACACTGAAGCTTTCTTT.

The chain links TRBV4-3 to TRBJ1-5, with a possible D match to TRBD1 (6 bases). Trimming cost V 3 bases and J 0 bases, with 15 bases left between them. The CDR3 sequence is 17 residues long. The germline CDR1 and CDR2 sequences are LGHNA and YSLEER. The CDR3 spells CASSQQYRDYSNQPQHF. The DNA of the CDR3 is TGCGCCAGCAGCCAGCAGTACAGGGATTATAGCAATCAGCCCCAGCATTTT.

This clonotype was seen only a few times. The V and J genes are TRBV6-2 or TRBV6-3 and TRBJ2-5, with D tentatively TRBD2 (5 bases). The CDR3 sequence is 15 residues long. Germline CDR1 MNHEY, CDR2 SVGEGT. The V end lost 3 bases, the J end lost 0 bases, and 11 bases lay between the germline ends. Here the CDR3 reads CASSYRLRYQETQYF. Here the CDR3 DNA reads TGTGCCAGCAGTTATAGACTACGGTACCAAGAGACCCAGTACTTC.

This clonotype showed up just a few times. The chain links TRBV4-1 to TRBJ1-2; 9 bases agree with TRBD1. This CDR3 region has 19 residues. Per the germline V gene, CDR1 is MGHRA and CDR2 is YSYEKL. The V segment lost 2 bases and the J segment 6 bases; nucleotides outside the gene matches: 19. The CDR3 loop reads CASSQRQGDLRGGQHGYTF. CDR3 nucleotides: TGCGCCAGCAGCCAACGACAGGGGGATCTACGAGGGGGGCAGCATGGCTACACCTTC.

The sample holds a few counts of this clonotype. V usage is TRBV20-1 and J usage is TRBJ2-7; D possibly corresponds to TRBD1 (6 bases). The V end lost 5 bases, the J end lost 7 bases, and 15 bases lay between the germline ends. Germline V CDR1 and CDR2: DFQATT, SNEGSKA (reference sequence). CDR3 length: 12 amino acids. The CDR3 region has the DNA TGCAGTGCTTCATTACAGGGAACGGAGCAGTACTTC. Amino acid sequence: CSASLQGTEQYF.

This chain connects TRBV7-9 to TRBJ2-3, with 7 bases fitting TRBD2. Losses at the gene ends were 6 bases for V and 2 bases for J; bases not matched to a gene: 11. The CDR3 covers 16 residues. Germline CDR1 SEHNR, CDR2 FQNEAQ (reference sequence). Written as DNA, the CDR3 is TGTGCCAGCAGAGAGACAAGCGGGGCTATCACAGATACGCAGTATTTT. Translated, it gives CASRETSGAITDTQYF.

The rearrangement joins TRBV12-3 or TRBV12-4 to TRBJ1-5; a weak D match, TRBD1 (5 bases). This CDR3 is 17 amino acids long. V was trimmed by 1 base and J by 9 bases, leaving 22 bases between them. CDR3 nucleotides: TGTGCCAGCAGTTTAGGCGGTTGGGGGGGTCAACGGGGGCCCCAGCATTTT. It translates to CASSLGGWGGQRGPQHF.

This clonotype was counted a few times. V gene TRBV11-1 combines with J gene TRBJ2-3, with TRBD1 identical over 7 bases. The J segment lost 0 bases and the V segment lost 5 bases, leaving 5 bases of the junction unmatched. Germline V gene data show CDR1 as SGHAT and CDR2 as FQDESV (reference sequence). CDR3 length equals 15 residues. The CDR3 DNA sequence: TGTGCCAGCAGCGGAAAGGGGGCTAGCACAGATACGCAGTATTTT. Translating it yields CASSGKGASTDTQYF.

The rearrangement uses TRBV20-1 and TRBJ1-3; 7 nucleotides match TRBD1. Germline lookup yields CDR1 DFQATT and CDR2 SNEGSKA (reference sequence). After removal of 5 bases from V and 0 bases from J, the junction contained 7 bases not matched to a gene. This CDR3 is built from 15 residues. CDR3 residues: CSAHLGQYSGNTIYF. For the CDR3, the DNA is TGCAGTGCTCACCTGGGACAGTACTCTGGAAACACCATATATTTT.

This clonotype showed up many times. The chain combines TRBV4-1 with TRBJ2-5; weak D call: TRBD1 (6 bases). The length of the CDR3 is 13 residues. V dropped 1 base and J dropped 5 bases, with 8 bases sitting between them. CDR1 MGHRA and CDR2 YSYEKL come from the germline V gene. CDR3 in DNA: TGCGCCAGCAGCCAAGCAGGGGTGGAGACCCAGTACTTC. Protein: CASSQAGVETQYF.

This clonotype was seen only a few times. The chain couples TRBV11-2 to TRBJ2-3; D is perhaps TRBD2 (5 bases). CDR1 and CDR2 (germline): SGHAT, FQNNGV. Trimming cost V 1 base and J 3 bases, with 11 bases left between them. CDR3 length equals 15 residues. Here the CDR3 DNA reads TGTGCCAGCAGCTTAGGTTCTAGCAAGACAGATACGCAGTATTTT. Amino acid sequence: CASSLGSSKTDTQYF.

This clonotype was seen a few times. V gene TRBV12-3 or TRBV12-4 combines with J gene TRBJ1-5, with D possibly TRBD1 on 5 matching bases. This CDR3 region has 15 residues. V dropped 8 bases and J dropped 0 bases, with 14 bases sitting between them. The DNA for the CDR3 is TGTGCCAGCGGCCCAGGGAAATATAGCAATCAGCCCCAGCATTTT. Translated, it gives CASGPGKYSNQPQHF.

The chain employs TRBV5-1 and TRBJ2-5, with a weak D call TRBD2 (6 bases). CDR1 is SGHRS and CDR2 is YFSETQ in the germline V gene. The CDR3 covers 15 residues. V was pared by 4 bases and J by 1 base, with 14 bases between. Here the CDR3 DNA reads TGCGCCAGCAGCCCCCTAGGAGGGATCCAAGAGACCCAGTACTTC. This codes for CASSPLGGIQETQYF.

The rearrangement uses TRBV5-1 and TRBJ2-6; TRBD2 might be the D (6 bases). The CDR3 consists of 15 residues. The V end was cut by 1 base, the J end by 6 bases, with 11 bases between. CDR1 SGHRS and CDR2 YFSETQ come from the germline V gene. In DNA form, the CDR3 reads TGCGCCAGCAGCTTGCAGGGAGGAGAGGCCAACGTCCTGACTTTC. It yields the protein CASSLQGGEANVLTF.

There are a few counts of this clonotype. The conserved closing phenylalanine or tryptophan is absent in this CDR3, likely reflecting a read error. The DNA is omitted, as the CDR3 cannot be located on it reliably, and the CDR3 follows TCRdb's listing. The V and J genes are TRBV21-1 and TRBJ1-4; the table's D call of TRBD1 was not tested on the DNA. TRBV21-1 is designated a pseudogene. The CDR3 region is 14 residues in length, termini included. CDR3 region: CASSKALRQRRTGL.

This clonotype was seen more than once but under ten times. The chain is built from TRBV4-1 and TRBJ1-2; 7 bases are shared with TRBD1. Germline V gene data show CDR1 as MGHRA and CDR2 as YSYEKL. Losses at the gene ends were 4 bases for V and 2 bases for J; bases not matched to a gene: 10. The CDR3 is 16 amino acids. The CDR3 protein is CASSRSPGQSNYGYTF. CDR3 bases: TGCGCCAGCAGCCGCTCACCGGGACAGTCCAACTATGGCTACACCTTC.

This clonotype occurred a few times. CDR3 DNA: TGTGCCTGGAGTGTACGGGTGACTAGCGGCACCGGGGAGCTGTTTTTT. This codes for CAWSVRVTSGTGELFF. The J gene is TRBJ2-2, the V gene TRBV30; TRBD2 aligns across 9 bases. The CDR3 has 16 residues. Trimming removed 0 bases from V and 4 bases from J; junction bases left unmatched: 6. Looked up from germline, CDR1 is GTSNPN and CDR2 is SVGIG (reference sequence).

CDR3 region: CASSGGGLSYNEQFF. The CDR3 DNA is TGTGCCAGCAGCGGCGGGGGCCTTTCCTACAATGAGCAGTTCTTC. This chain connects TRBV6-2 or TRBV6-3 to TRBJ2-1; maybe TRBD2 (7 bases). CDR1 and CDR2 (germline): MNHEY, SVGEGT. V lost 6 bases and J lost 1, with 13 bases in between. The CDR3 totals 15 residues.

This chain links TRBV9 with TRBJ2-6; perhaps D is TRBD1 or TRBD2 (6 bases each). Trimming took off 2 bases at V and 0 bases at J, with 15 bases between the two ends. Germline CDR1 is SGDLS and CDR2 is YYNGEE. CDR3 length: 18 residues. For the CDR3, the DNA is TGTGCCAGCAGCGTCCTCAAGGGGGGACTCTCTGGGGCCAACGTCCTGACTTTC. Amino acid sequence: CASSVLKGGLSGANVLTF.

This clonotype was counted between two and nine times. The chain joins TRBV10-2 to TRBJ1-5, with 8 bases fitting TRBD1. The ends lost 4 bases at V and 4 bases at J; junction bases unmatched: 9. Germline values: CDR1 WSHSY, CDR2 SAAADI. The CDR3 contains 16 residues. CDR3 loop: CASSASQGEYNQPQHF. Here the CDR3 DNA reads TGCGCCAGCAGTGCGTCACAGGGGGAATATAATCAGCCCCAGCATTTT.

This clonotype was seen a few times. The chain employs TRBV28 and TRBJ2-7, with D possibly being TRBD1 (6 bases). V was clipped by 6 bases and J by 7 bases, with 19 bases between them. Germline-derived CDR1 and CDR2 are MDHEN and SYDVKM. The CDR3 sequence is 14 residues long. CDR3 loop: CASRRGTSLGEQYF. The CDR3 DNA is TGTGCCAGCAGGCGAGGGACATCCCTGGGGGAGCAGTACTTC.

The rearrangement links TRBV3-1 to TRBJ2-1, with a weak D call TRBD2 (6 bases). CDR1 LGHDT and CDR2 YNNKEL come from the germline V gene (reference sequence). CDR3 length: 17 residues. V shed 0 bases and J shed 5 bases, with 17 bases lying between them. The DNA for the CDR3 is TGTGCCAGCAGCCAAGACGCTTGGGGGGTTGATCACAATGAGCAGTTCTTC. Encoded protein: CASSQDAWGVDHNEQFF.